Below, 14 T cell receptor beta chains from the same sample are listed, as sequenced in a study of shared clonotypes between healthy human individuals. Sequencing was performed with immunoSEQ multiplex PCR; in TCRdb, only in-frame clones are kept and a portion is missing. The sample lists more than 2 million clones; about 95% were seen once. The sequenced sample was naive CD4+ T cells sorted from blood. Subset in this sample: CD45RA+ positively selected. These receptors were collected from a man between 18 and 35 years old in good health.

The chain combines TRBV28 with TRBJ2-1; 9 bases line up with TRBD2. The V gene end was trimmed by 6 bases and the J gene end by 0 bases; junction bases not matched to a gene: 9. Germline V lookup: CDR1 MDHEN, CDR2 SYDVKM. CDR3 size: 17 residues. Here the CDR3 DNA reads TGTGCCAGCAGGCTAGGGCTAGCGGGGCCCTCCTACAATGAGCAGTTCTTC. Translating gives CASRLGLAGPSYNEQFF.

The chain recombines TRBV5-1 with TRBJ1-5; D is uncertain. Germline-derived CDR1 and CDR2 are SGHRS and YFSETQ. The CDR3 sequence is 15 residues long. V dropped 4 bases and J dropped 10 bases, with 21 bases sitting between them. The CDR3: CASSPGGQVSEPQHF. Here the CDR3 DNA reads TGCGCCAGCAGCCCTGGCGGGCAGGTTTCTGAACCCCAGCATTTT.

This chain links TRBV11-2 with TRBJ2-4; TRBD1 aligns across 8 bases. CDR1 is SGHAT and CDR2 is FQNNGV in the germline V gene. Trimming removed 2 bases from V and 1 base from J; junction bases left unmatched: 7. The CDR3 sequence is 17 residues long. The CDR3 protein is CASSLRGQVLAKNIQYF. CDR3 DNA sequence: TGTGCCAGCAGCTTAAGGGGACAGGTTCTGGCCAAAAACATTCAGTACTTC.

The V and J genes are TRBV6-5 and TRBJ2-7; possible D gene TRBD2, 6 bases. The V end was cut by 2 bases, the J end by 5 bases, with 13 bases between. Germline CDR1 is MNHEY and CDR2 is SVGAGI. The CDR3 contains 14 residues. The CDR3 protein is CASSYGTVDHEQYF. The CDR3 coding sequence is TGTGCCAGCAGTTACGGGACTGTAGACCACGAGCAGTACTTC.

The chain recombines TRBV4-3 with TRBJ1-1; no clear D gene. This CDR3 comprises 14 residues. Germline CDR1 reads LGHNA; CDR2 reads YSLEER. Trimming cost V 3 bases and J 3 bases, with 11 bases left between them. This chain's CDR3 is CASSHREWDTEAFF. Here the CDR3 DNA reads TGCGCCAGCAGCCATCGAGAGTGGGACACTGAAGCTTTCTTT.

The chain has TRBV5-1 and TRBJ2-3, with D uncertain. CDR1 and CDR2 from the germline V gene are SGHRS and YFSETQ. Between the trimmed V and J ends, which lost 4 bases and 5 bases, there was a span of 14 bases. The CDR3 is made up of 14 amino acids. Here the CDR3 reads CASSSSIGVDTQYF. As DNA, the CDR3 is TGCGCCAGCAGCAGTTCGATCGGAGTAGATACGCAGTATTTT.

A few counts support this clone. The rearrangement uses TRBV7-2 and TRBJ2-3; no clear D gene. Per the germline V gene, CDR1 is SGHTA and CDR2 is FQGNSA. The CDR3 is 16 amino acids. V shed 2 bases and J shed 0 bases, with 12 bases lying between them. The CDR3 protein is CASSLIGRTSTDTQYF. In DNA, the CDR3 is TGTGCCAGCAGCTTAATAGGACGGACGAGCACAGATACGCAGTATTTT.

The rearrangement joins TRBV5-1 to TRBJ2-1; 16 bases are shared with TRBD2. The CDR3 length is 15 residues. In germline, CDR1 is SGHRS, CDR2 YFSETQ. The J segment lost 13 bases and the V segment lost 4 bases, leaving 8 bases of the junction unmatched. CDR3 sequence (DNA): TGCGCCAGCAGCCTCGGGACTAGCGGGGGGGCCGATCAGTTCTTC. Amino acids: CASSLGTSGGADQFF.

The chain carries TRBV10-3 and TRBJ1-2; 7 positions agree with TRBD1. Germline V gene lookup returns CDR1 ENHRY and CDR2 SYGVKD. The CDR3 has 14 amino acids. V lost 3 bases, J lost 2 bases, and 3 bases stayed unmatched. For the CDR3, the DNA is TGTGCCATCAGTGAAGTGACAGGGAACTATGGCTACACCTTC. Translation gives CAISEVTGNYGYTF.

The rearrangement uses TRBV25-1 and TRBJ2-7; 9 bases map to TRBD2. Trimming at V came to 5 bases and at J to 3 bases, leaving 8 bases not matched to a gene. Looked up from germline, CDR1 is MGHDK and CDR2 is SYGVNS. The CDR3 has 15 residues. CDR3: CASSHLGTSRYEQYF. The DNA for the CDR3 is TGTGCCAGCAGTCACCTCGGGACTAGCCGCTACGAGCAGTACTTC.

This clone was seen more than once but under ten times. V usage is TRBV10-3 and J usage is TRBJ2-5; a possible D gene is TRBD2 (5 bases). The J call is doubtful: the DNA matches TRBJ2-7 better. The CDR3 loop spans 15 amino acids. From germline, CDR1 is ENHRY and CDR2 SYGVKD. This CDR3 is CAISEVAGNSYEQYF. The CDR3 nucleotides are TGTGCCATCAGTGAAGTAGCCGGGAACTCCTACGAGCAGTACTTC.

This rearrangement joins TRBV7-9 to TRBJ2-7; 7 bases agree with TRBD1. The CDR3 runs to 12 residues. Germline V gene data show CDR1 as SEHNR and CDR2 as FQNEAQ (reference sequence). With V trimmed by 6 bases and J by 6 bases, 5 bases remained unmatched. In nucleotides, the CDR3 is TGTGCCAGCAGGACAGGGACGGGCGAGCAGTACTTC. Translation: CASRTGTGEQYF.

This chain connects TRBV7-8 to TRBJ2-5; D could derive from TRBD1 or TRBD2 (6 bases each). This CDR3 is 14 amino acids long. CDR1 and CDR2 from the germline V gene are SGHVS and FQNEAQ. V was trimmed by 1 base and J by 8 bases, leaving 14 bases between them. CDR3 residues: CASSLGGREGTQYF. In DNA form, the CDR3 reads TGTGCCAGCAGCTTAGGGGGGCGGGAAGGAACCCAGTACTTC.

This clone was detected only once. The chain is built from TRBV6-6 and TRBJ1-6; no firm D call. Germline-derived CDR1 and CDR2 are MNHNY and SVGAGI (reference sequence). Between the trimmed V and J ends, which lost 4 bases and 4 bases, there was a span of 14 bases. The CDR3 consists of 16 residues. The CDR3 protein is CASSFTTDNYNSPLHF. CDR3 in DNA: TGTGCCAGCAGTTTCACCACAGACAATTATAATTCACCCCTCCACTTT.